Shown below are 18 T cell receptor beta chains from a single sample sequenced in a study of T cells in Graves' hyperthyroidism and ophthalmopathy. TCR beta CDR3 regions were amplified from RNA transcripts. During a first-round RT-PCR of the TCR CDR3, the HTBI primer set was used. TCRdb fed the multiplex PCR reads into MiXCR, producing one record per CDR3 protein. The repertoire consists of about 760,000 distinct CDR3 sequences, with 35% occurring once and the leading ten covering roughly 30%. The material sequenced was blood. These receptors all come from a woman aged 40 to 50 with Graves' hyperthyroidism.

This clonotype turned up a few times. The chain links TRBV12-3 or TRBV12-4 to TRBJ1-3, with D uncertain. Trimming took off 6 bases at V and 0 bases at J, with 12 bases between the two ends. The length of the CDR3 is 15 residues. CDR3 residues: CASSLWSTSGNTIYF. CDR3 nucleotides: TGTGCCAGCAGCCTATGGTCTACCTCTGGAAACACCATATATTTT.

This clonotype was counted a few times. This chain uses TRBV2 with TRBJ1-6; D remains ambiguous. Trimming removed 8 bases from V and 5 bases from J, with 19 bases in between. Germline V gene sequence: CDR1 SNHLY, CDR2 FYNNEI. The CDR3 is made up of 16 amino acids. The CDR3 spells CASSVSSGPNNSPLHF. The CDR3 region has the DNA TGTGCCAGCTCCGTCTCTTCCGGGCCCAATAATTCACCCCTCCACTTT.

The chain has TRBV7-8 and TRBJ1-1, with D possibly TRBD1 on 5 matching bases. Germline V gives CDR1 SGHVS, CDR2 FQNEAQ. The CDR3 is 14 amino acids. V was trimmed by 5 bases and J by 6 bases, leaving 16 bases between them. The CDR3 sequence: CASSLRGVGAEAFF. The CDR3 DNA sequence: TGTGCCAGCAGCCTACGGGGGGTTGGGGCTGAAGCTTTCTTT.

The J gene is TRBJ1-5, the V gene TRBV4-3; D remains unclear. Per the germline V gene, CDR1 is LGHNA and CDR2 is YSLEER. The CDR3 extends over 15 amino acids. The ends were cut back, 1 base at V and 1 base at J, with 8 bases in the middle. The CDR3 region is CASSQAFESNQPQHF. In DNA, the CDR3 is TGCGCCAGCAGCCAAGCTTTCGAGAGCAATCAGCCCCAGCATTTT.

A few counts support this clonotype. The V gene is TRBV19, the J gene TRBJ2-7; 10 nucleotides match TRBD2. The J segment lost 3 bases and the V segment lost 1 base, leaving 3 bases of the junction unmatched. CDR3 length: 15 amino acids. Looked up from germline, CDR1 is LNHDA and CDR2 is SQIVND (reference sequence). The CDR3 DNA sequence: TGTGCCAGTAGTATAGCTAGCGGGAGTAACTACGAGCAGTACTTC. It translates to CASSIASGSNYEQYF.

The chain is built from TRBV9 and TRBJ1-1; no firm D call. Trimming pared 3 bases from V and 10 bases from J, leaving 10 bases between. CDR3 size: 11 residues. Germline-derived CDR1 and CDR2 are SGDLS and YYNGEE. CDR3 sequence: CASSGDLGAFF. The CDR3 DNA is TGTGCCAGCAGCGGGGATTTGGGAGCTTTCTTT.

This clonotype was seen only a few times. The V and J genes are TRBV6-6 and TRBJ2-7; 11 bases are shared with TRBD2. CDR3 size: 13 residues. Looked up from germline, CDR1 is MNHNY and CDR2 is SVGAGI (reference sequence). The J segment lost 4 bases and the V segment lost 5 bases, leaving 1 base of the junction unmatched. The DNA of the CDR3 is TGTGCCAGCAGTACTAGCGGGAGTTACGAGCAGTACTTC. Translated, it gives CASSTSGSYEQYF.

This clonotype was picked up many times. The chain joins TRBV4-1 to TRBJ1-6; D is ambiguous. Trimming left V 3 bases short and J 6 bases short, with 12 bases between. The CDR3 contains 15 residues. In germline, CDR1 is MGHRA, CDR2 YSYEKL. This CDR3 reads CASSQVPQSNSPLHF. As DNA, the CDR3 is TGCGCCAGCAGCCAGGTGCCACAGAGTAATTCACCCCTCCACTTT.

This clonotype was seen a handful of times. V usage is TRBV29-1 and J usage is TRBJ2-7; 11 positions agree with TRBD2. V gave up 2 bases and J gave up 2 bases; unmatched junction bases: 8. The germline CDR1 and CDR2 sequences are SQVTM and ANQGSEA. The CDR3 sequence is 16 residues long. The CDR3 spells CSVEIPTSGNPYEQYF. CDR3 nucleotide sequence: TGCAGCGTTGAAATACCGACTAGCGGGAATCCCTACGAGCAGTACTTC.

This clonotype has ten or more counts. V is TRBV7-2 and J is TRBJ2-7, with a possible D match to TRBD1 (6 bases). The germline CDR1 and CDR2 sequences are SGHTA and FQGNSA. Trimming stripped 4 bases from V and 3 bases from J, with 13 bases between. This CDR3 comprises 14 residues. The CDR3: CASSSWTVSYEQYF. The CDR3 region has the DNA TGTGCCAGCAGCTCATGGACAGTGAGCTACGAGCAGTACTTC.

This clonotype appeared many times. The genes are TRBV19 and TRBJ1-5; the match to TRBD1 covers 8 bases. CDR3 length: 14 residues. V trimming: 7 bases; J trimming: 2 bases; junction bases outside the gene matches: 4. CDR1 is LNHDA and CDR2 is SQIVND in the germline V gene (reference sequence). The CDR3 region has the DNA TGTGCCAGTATTCAGGGGGCCGGCAATCAGCCCCAGCATTTT. Translating gives CASIQGAGNQPQHF.

V usage is TRBV5-6 and J usage is TRBJ1-2; D is perhaps TRBD1 (6 bases). The CDR3 contains 13 residues. Trimming took 10 bases from V and 8 from J, leaving 21 bases between them. The germline gives CDR1 SGHDT, CDR2 YYEEEE. CDR3 coding DNA: TGTGCCTCACTATCGACAGGCTTGGGGGGCTACACCTTC. It translates to CASLSTGLGGYTF.

The V call is TRBV25-1, the J call TRBJ2-3, with D hard to call. Per the germline V gene, CDR1 is MGHDK and CDR2 is SYGVNS. V was pared by 6 bases and J by 6 bases, with 10 bases between. The CDR3 extends over 12 amino acids. Here the CDR3 DNA reads TGTGCCAGCAGCAATCGTACGGATACGCAGTATTTT. This encodes CASSNRTDTQYF.

This clonotype was counted many times. This chain uses TRBV29-1 with TRBJ2-1; possible D gene TRBD2, 5 bases. V was cut by 4 bases and J by 7 bases, with 11 bases left in between. Germline CDR1 reads SQVTM; CDR2 reads ANQGSEA. The CDR3 has 12 residues. For the CDR3, the DNA is TGCAGCGTTGGCGGGCAGACTAATGAGCAGTTCTTC. This sequence encodes CSVGGQTNEQFF.

This clonotype was seen many times. The chain combines TRBV7-2 with TRBJ1-1; D unclear. Germline V lookup: CDR1 SGHTA, CDR2 FQGNSA. V was pared by 2 bases and J by 3 bases, with 4 bases between. The CDR3 consists of 12 residues. This CDR3 reads CASSLSYTEAFF. The CDR3 nucleotides are TGTGCCAGCAGCTTAAGTTACACTGAAGCTTTCTTT.

This clonotype was observed a handful of times. The rearrangement uses TRBV6-1 and TRBJ2-7; possibly TRBD2 for D (6 bases). V lost 5 bases and J lost 0, with 23 bases in between. Germline CDR1 and CDR2: MNHNS and SASEGT. The CDR3 runs 18 residues. DNA for the CDR3: TGTGCCAGCAGTTCCCAACACCCTGGAGGGGCAGACTCCTACGAGCAGTACTTC. Amino acid sequence: CASSSQHPGGADSYEQYF.

The gene calls are TRBV20-1 and TRBJ1-2; TRBD1 matches 7 bases. CDR3 size: 13 residues. CDR1 and CDR2 (germline): DFQATT, SNEGSKA (reference sequence). V was pared by 6 bases and J by 4 bases, with 8 bases of the junction left unmatched. Here the CDR3 DNA reads TGCAGTGCCCCAGGGGGTCTAATCTATGGCTACACCTTC. Protein product: CSAPGGLIYGYTF.

Many counts were recorded for this clonotype. The rearrangement links TRBV7-9 to TRBJ2-7; the D gene is possibly TRBD2 (5 bases). Per the germline V gene, CDR1 is SEHNR and CDR2 is FQNEAQ (reference sequence). This CDR3 spans 12 amino acids. The V end was cut by 3 bases, the J end by 5 bases, with 8 bases between. CDR3 DNA: TGTGCCAGCAGCTTCGGACTTAACGAGCAGTACTTC. Its protein product is CASSFGLNEQYF.